These T cell receptor beta chains were read from a single sample in a study of T cell responses to AZD1222 COVID-19 vaccine. This table comes from immunoSEQ multiplex PCR, and its TCRdb copy is limited to in-frame clones, with some not included. The sample includes around 160,000 clones, approximately 90% seen only once; the top ten take about 16%. The sample was peripheral blood, taken on day 0 of AZD1222 vaccination. The receptors come from an adult in good health. CDR3s include the opening cysteine and the closing phenylalanine or tryptophan. Some rows have no size entry. The others give once, few or many, or a class for an expanded clone.

v_gene	abundance	j_gene	CDR3aa
TRBV11-1	NA	TRBJ1-1	CASSLNRRGVTAFF
TRBV30	NA	TRBJ1-1	CAWSGAQGKNTEAFF
TRBV7-2	NA	TRBJ1-6	CASSLGARTAGNSPLHF
TRBV19	NA	TRBJ1-5	CASSITPQGVQPQHF
TRBV10-3	NA	TRBJ2-7	CAIKGVPYEQYF
TRBV27	NA	TRBJ1-4	CASSNPGTTNEKLFF
TRBV12-3/TRBV12-4	few	TRBJ1-5	CASSRQVNQPQHF
TRBV11-2	NA	TRBJ2-5	CASSSGVQETQYF
TRBV10-3	NA	TRBJ2-5	CAISESETGDLQTQYF
TRBV6-4	once	TRBJ2-7	CASSDGGLAGAYYEQYF
TRBV7-9	NA	TRBJ2-5	CASRSSGGDVEYF
TRBV5-1	NA	TRBJ1-1	CASSQDRGGTEAFF
TRBV7-2	NA	TRBJ2-5	CASRIGGQVPQETQYF
TRBV6-6	NA	TRBJ1-1	CASSYSGAQAEAFF
TRBV7-2	NA	TRBJ2-5	CASSLSGSRETQYF
TRBV7-8	NA	TRBJ2-7	CASSLVEGYEQYF
TRBV7-9	NA	TRBJ2-3	CASSLLLGGYTDTQYF
TRBV9	NA	TRBJ1-2	CASSVEDLTPGYTF
TRBV3-1/TRBV3-2	NA	TRBJ2-7	CASSLGLAGIAYEQYF
TRBV5-6	NA	TRBJ1-6	CASSLMAGFAEGGNSPLHF
TRBV28	NA	TRBJ2-2	CASSPGGGPAGELFF
TRBV28	NA	TRBJ1-1	CASSRAGMNTEAFF
TRBV21-1	NA	TRBJ1-2	CASSKEKLGGVRSSRYTF
TRBV4-1	NA	TRBJ2-1	CASSQQAKRGDWYEQFF
TRBV7-2	once	TRBJ1-6	CASSLDTNQYNSPLHF
TRBV19	NA	TRBJ1-5	CASSRPDRAYSNQPQHF
TRBV27	NA	TRBJ2-3	CASSLWARPSTDTQYF
TRBV4-2	NA	TRBJ2-1	CASSQPTGGSGVYNEQFF
TRBV28	NA	TRBJ2-7	CASSLGPTYEQYF
TRBV7-9	NA	TRBJ2-3	CASSFSGGRDTQYF
TRBV5-1	NA	TRBJ2-3	CASSSGMPTDTQYF
TRBV5-1	NA	TRBJ2-6	CASSQQGIAGANVLTF
TRBV5-5	once	TRBJ2-2	CASSFQIPGQIGPNTGELFF
TRBV7-8	NA	TRBJ1-6	CASSLVGINSPLHF
TRBV5-5	NA	TRBJ1-2	CASSAGQSLSYGYTF
TRBV15	once	TRBJ2-7	CATTGTGTTRQYF
TRBV7-9	NA	TRBJ2-1	CASSLGTGFNEQFF
TRBV24-1	NA	TRBJ1-3	CATSDYGEGTGNTIYF
TRBV2	once	TRBJ1-5	CASSGGGERQPQHF
TRBV18	NA	TRBJ1-2	CASSPRTGKEVSYGYTF
TRBV12-3/TRBV12-4	NA	TRBJ1-1	CASSPISGAEAFF
TRBV7-3	NA	TRBJ2-1	CASSLSLYGGQQFF
TRBV7-2	NA	TRBJ1-2	CASSLVGQLIYGYTF
TRBV9	NA	TRBJ1-6	CASSVHSVGSPLHF
TRBV2	NA	TRBJ1-6	CASSEQANSPLHF
TRBV18	NA	TRBJ1-1	CASSPPLGQAPEAFF
TRBV7-3	NA	TRBJ2-7	CASSWAGLAGGPYEQYF